One T cell receptor beta chain is described in this entry. The sample is drawn from a study of blood T cell repertoires in COVID-19. Study overall: There were acute and convalescent COVID-19 samples, and they came from the United States, Italy and Spain.

Methods used by the authors: Estimation of nucleated cell counts was performed using reference gene primer amplification. Profiling relied on immunoSEQ multiplex PCR, and the TCRdb table lists in-frame clones only, not all of them. V and J calls and clone size are given by that table; D and trimming were obtained from the DNA. The sample has some 180,000 clones; about four fifths are singletons. The study assigned cohorts using participant-reported clinical history. The sequencing input was PBMCs or T cells enriched from blood (not recorded which). The TCR was taken from a woman aged 25 to 39 who had been exposed to COVID-19.

The CDR3 loop is CASSYSRGPYEQYF. In DNA form, the CDR3 reads TGTGCCAGCAGTTACTCGCGGGGACCCTACGAGCAGTACTTC. This chain connects TRBV6-2 or TRBV6-3 to TRBJ2-7; a weak D match, TRBD2 (6 bases). V was cut by 0 bases and J by 2 bases, with 8 bases left in between. Germline CDR1 reads MNHEY; CDR2 reads SVGEGT. This CDR3 region has 14 residues.